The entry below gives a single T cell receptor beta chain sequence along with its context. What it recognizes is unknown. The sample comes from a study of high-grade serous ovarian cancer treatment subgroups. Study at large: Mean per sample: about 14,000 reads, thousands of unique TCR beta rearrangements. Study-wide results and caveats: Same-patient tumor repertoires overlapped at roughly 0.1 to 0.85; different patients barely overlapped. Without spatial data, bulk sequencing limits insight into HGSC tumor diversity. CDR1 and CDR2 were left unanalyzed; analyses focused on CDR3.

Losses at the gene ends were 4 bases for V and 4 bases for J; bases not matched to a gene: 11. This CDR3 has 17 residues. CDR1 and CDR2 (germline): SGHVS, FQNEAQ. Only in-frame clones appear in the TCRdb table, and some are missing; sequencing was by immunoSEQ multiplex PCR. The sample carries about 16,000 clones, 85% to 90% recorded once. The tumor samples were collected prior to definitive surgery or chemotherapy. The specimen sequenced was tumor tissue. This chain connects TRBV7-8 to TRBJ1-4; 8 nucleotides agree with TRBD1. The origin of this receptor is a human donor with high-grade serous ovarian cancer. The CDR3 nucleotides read TGTGCCAGCAGCTCAAGGACAGGGAGGGAGTTTAATGAAAAACTGTTTTTT. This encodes CASSSRTGREFNEKLFF.